This is a list of T cell receptor beta chains from one sample in a study of blood T cell repertoires in COVID-19. Here immunoSEQ multiplex PCR was the method, and the copy in TCRdb shows in-frame clones only, minus some. The table records more than 75,000 clones, over 65% of them present only once. The sequenced sample consisted of peripheral blood. Receptor source: a human donor in a cohort sampled during active COVID-19. Both conserved end residues are part of each CDR3. Fields, in order: J gene, V gene, clone size, D gene, CDR3 DNA, CDR3 protein. A D gene is named only where the DNA matches it firmly. Clone size is not always given. Where it is, it says once, few, many or a class for expanded clones.

TRBJ2-1 | TRBV4-2 | NA | TRBD2 | TGTGCCAGCAGCCAACAACTTAGCGGGAGCGGCTCCTACAATGAGCAGTTCTTC | CASSQQLSGSGSYNEQFF
TRBJ2-3 | TRBV20-1 | NA | NA | TGCAGTGCAGGACTGACTACATCGCAGTATTTT | CSAGLTTSQYF
TRBJ1-2 | TRBV2 | NA | TRBD1 | TGTGCCTCAGCTCAGGACCGGGGACAGGGGATGTTTGGCTACACCTTC | CASAQDRGQGMFGYTF
TRBJ1-5 | TRBV11-2 | NA | TRBD1 | TGTGCCAGCAGCATAAGACAGGGGCTGGGGCCCCAGCATTTT | CASSIRQGLGPQHF
TRBJ2-7 | TRBV5-1 | NA | TRBD2 | TGCGCCAGCAGCTTGTCTAGCGGGAGTGGGATCAGCGAGCAGTACTTC | CASSLSSGSGISEQYF
TRBJ2-2 | TRBV27 | NA | TRBD1 | TGTGCCAGCAGTTTGCCCGGACAGGGAAGTGGCACCGGGGAGCTGTTTTTT | CASSLPGQGSGTGELFF
TRBJ2-4 | TRBV30 | NA | NA | TGTGCCTGCGAGGACAGCTCTATAGCCAAAAACATTCAGTACTTC | CACEDSSIAKNIQYF
TRBJ2-3 | TRBV4-2 | NA | NA | TGTGCCAGCAGCCCTTCGACTTCTCTCTCTAGCACAGATACGCAGTATTTT | CASSPSTSLSSTDTQYF
TRBJ2-6 | TRBV19 | NA | TRBD1 | TGTGCCAGTAGCCCAATCCTCGACAGGGTGCGCAATGCTGGGGCCAACGTCCTGACTTTC | CASSPILDRVRNAGANVLTF
TRBJ2-6 | TRBV3-1/TRBV3-2 | NA | NA | TGTGCCAGCAGTCCAGGGGCCGGGGCCAACGTCCTGACTTTC | CASSPGAGANVLTF
TRBJ1-1 | TRBV5-1 | once | TRBD1 | TGCGCCAGCCAAACGGACGGGACAGGGAGGACTGAAGCTTTCTTT | CASQTDGTGRTEAFF
TRBJ1-5 | TRBV2 | NA | TRBD1 | TGTGCCAGCACTACTCGGACAGGGGGCAATCAGCCCCAGCATTTT | CASTTRTGGNQPQHF
TRBJ2-7 | TRBV3-1/TRBV3-2 | NA | NA | TGTGCCAGCAGCCAGGTGCCCGCTACCTACGAGCAGTACTTC | CASSQVPATYEQYF
TRBJ1-3 | TRBV6-1 | NA | TRBD1 | TGTGCCAGCAGTGCTCAGACAGGGAGCTCTGGAAACACCATATATTTT | CASSAQTGSSGNTIYF
TRBJ1-2 | TRBV11-2 | NA | NA | TGTGCCAGCAGCAAGGGGGAGGGGGAGGGTGGTGGCTACACCTTC | CASSKGEGEGGGYTF
TRBJ2-5 | TRBV18 | NA | TRBD1 | TGTGCCAGCTCACACCTGTCGGGACAGGGTGAAGAGACCCAGTACTTC | CASSHLSGQGEETQYF
TRBJ2-7 | TRBV6-5 | NA | NA | TGTGCCAGCAGTAACCAGGGACGTCGGGGGAGGGAGCAGTACTTC | CASSNQGRRGREQYF
TRBJ1-2 | TRBV5-1 | NA | TRBD1 | TGCGCCAGCAGCTCCGGGACAGGAAGCTATGGCTACACCTTC | CASSSGTGSYGYTF
TRBJ1-3 | TRBV6-5 | NA | NA | TGTGCCAGCAAAGTTTCAGGGGACGGAAACACCATATATTTT | CASKVSGDGNTIYF
TRBJ2-5 | TRBV6-5 | NA | NA | TGTGCCAGCAGTTACTCGTACAGGGAAGAGACCCAGTACTTC | CASSYSYREETQYF
TRBJ2-5 | TRBV24-1 | few | TRBD2 | TGTGCCACCAGCCCTAGCGGGAGAGAGACCCAGTACTTC | CATSPSGRETQYF
TRBJ1-1 | TRBV19 | NA | TRBD1 | TGTGCCAGTAGTCCCCACGGGACAGGGGTCCTTAACACTGAAGCTTTCTTT | CASSPHGTGVLNTEAFF
TRBJ1-6 | TRBV15 | NA | NA | TGTGCCACCAGCAGAGATCTCTCAGGAGGGTCACCCCTCCACTTT | CATSRDLSGGSPLHF
TRBJ2-1 | TRBV4-2 | NA | TRBD2 | TGTGCCAGCAGCCAAATATCTAGCGGGGGGATTTTCTATGAGCAGTTCTTC | CASSQISSGGIFYEQFF
TRBJ2-7 | TRBV5-1 | once | NA | TGCGCCAGCAGCGACGGGACACCGCCACGGGAGTACTTC | CASSDGTPPREYF
TRBJ2-5 | TRBV28 | NA | NA | TGTGCCATTGCGGGGCAGGACCAAGAGACCCAGTACTTC | CAIAGQDQETQYF
TRBJ2-5 | TRBV7-9 | NA | NA | TGTGCCACAATTCCCCTCGGCGGAGAGACCCAGTACTTC | CATIPLGGETQYF
TRBJ2-3 | TRBV6-6 | few | TRBD2 | TGTGCCAGCAGAGACTCGGGACTAGCGGGAGATACGCAGTATTTT | CASRDSGLAGDTQYF
TRBJ2-3 | TRBV4-1 | NA | TRBD2 | TGCGCCAGCAGCCCGGGACTAGCGGAATTACCTAGCACAGATACGCAGTATTTT | CASSPGLAELPSTDTQYF
TRBJ1-6 | TRBV19 | NA | NA | TGTGCCAGTAGTCTGGGGCAGCTTAATTCACCCCTCCACTTT | CASSLGQLNSPLHF
TRBJ1-2 | TRBV9 | NA | TRBD1 | TGTGCCAGCAGCCCGAGACCCTGGACAGGGCCCTATGGCTACACCTTC | CASSPRPWTGPYGYTF
TRBJ2-7 | TRBV5-4 | NA | TRBD2 | TGTGCCAGCAGTTTGACCGGGACTAGAAACGAGCAGTACTTC | CASSLTGTRNEQYF
TRBJ1-2 | TRBV20-1 | NA | TRBD1 | TGCAGTGCTAGTGGTTGGGGACAGGGTGGGGATGGCTACACCTTC | CSASGWGQGGDGYTF
TRBJ2-2 | TRBV9 | NA | TRBD2 | TGTGCCAGCAGCGGAACGGGGGAGGGGACGGACGGGGAGCTGTTTTTT | CASSGTGEGTDGELFF
TRBJ1-6 | TRBV12-3/TRBV12-4 | NA | NA | TGTGCCAGCACCAAGGGGTACTCACCCCTCCACTTT | CASTKGYSPLHF
TRBJ1-4 | TRBV6-5 | NA | NA | TGTGCCAGCAGGTACACTGCAACTAATGAAAAACTGTTTTTT | CASRYTATNEKLFF
TRBJ1-5 | TRBV5-6 | NA | NA | TGTGCCAGCAGTTTAACACCCAATCAGCCCCAGCATTTT | CASSLTPNQPQHF
TRBJ2-1 | TRBV7-6 | NA | NA | TGTGCCAGCAGCGCAAGGACTGGGGAGCAGTTCTTC | CASSARTGEQFF
TRBJ2-7 | TRBV28 | NA | NA | TGTGCCAGCAGTTTAACCGCCGGGAAGTCCCTTTACGAGCAGTACTTC | CASSLTAGKSLYEQYF
TRBJ1-2 | TRBV18 | NA | NA | TGTGCCAGCTCCGAACAGGGTCGAAACTATGGCTACACCTTC | CASSEQGRNYGYTF